This T cell receptor (beta chain) was found in a study of patients and donors after allogeneic stem cell transplantation. Each CDR3 protein gets one entry after TCRdb re-called the RT-PCR reads with MiXCR. The data show 20,000 or so distinct CDR3 sequences, 42% seen once. The CDR3 totals 16 residues. Deletions cut 0 bases from V and 2 bases from J, with 14 bases between. Germline loops: CDR1 SGHDT, CDR2 YYEEEE. This rearrangement joins TRBV5-6 to TRBJ1-2; D gene uncertain. This clonotype was sampled from a human donor who was either an allogeneic HSCT recipient or a stem cell or donor lymphocyte infusion donor (not recorded which). It is not recorded whose cells these are; they may come from a transplant donor. Sequenced material: blood, either unsorted or a sorted T cell fraction (not recorded which). As DNA, the CDR3 is TGTGCCAGCAGCTTGGACCGTAGACAAGGCAACTATGGCTACACCTTC. It encodes CASSLDRRQGNYGYTF. The full variable domain, with the rest looked up from reference TRBV5-6 and TRBJ1-2, is DAGVTQSPTHLIKTRGQQVTLRCSPKSGHDTVSWYQQALGQGPQFIFQYYEEEERQRGNFPDRFSGHQFPNYSSELNVNALLLGDSALYLCASSLDRRQGNYGYTFGSGTRLTVV.